The 24 T cell receptor beta chains below were found in one sample sequenced in a study of T cell responses to AZD1222 COVID-19 vaccine. Some clones are missing from TCRdb's copy, which holds only in-frame ones; the method was immunoSEQ multiplex PCR. The profile shows around 140,000 clones, 85% to 95% of them singletons. The starting material was peripheral blood, obtained on day 0 of AZD1222 vaccination. The receptors originated from an adult in good health.

The chain couples TRBV30 to TRBJ2-1, with TRBD1 as a possible D gene (6 bases). Germline V CDR1 and CDR2: GTSNPN, SVGIG (reference sequence). Between the trimmed V and J ends, which lost 8 bases and 6 bases, there was a span of 20 bases. This CDR3 has 14 amino acids. The CDR3 DNA reads TGTGCCCTTCTGGGCAGGGGCGACTCCAATGAGCAGTTCTTC. Translation gives CALLGRGDSNEQFF.

This chain links TRBV6-5 with TRBJ2-7, with TRBD2 matching over 9 bases. V dropped 0 bases and J dropped 2; count of bases not matched to a gene: 2. Per the germline V gene, CDR1 is MNHEY and CDR2 is SVGAGI. The CDR3 is made up of 15 amino acids. CDR3: CASSYSRGGAYEQYF. CDR3 sequence (DNA): TGTGCCAGCAGTTACTCGCGGGGGGGAGCCTACGAGCAGTACTTC.

This rearrangement joins TRBV7-3 to TRBJ2-2, with 11 positions matching TRBD2. V lost 2 bases, J lost 1 base, and 3 bases stayed unmatched. The germline V gene has CDR1 SGHTA and CDR2 FQGTGA. CDR3 size: 17 residues. CDR3 in DNA: TGTGCCAGCAGCTTAGGAGGACTAGCGGGGAACACCGGGGAGCTGTTTTTT. Its protein product is CASSLGGLAGNTGELFF.

The chain is built from TRBV6-5 and TRBJ1-6, with TRBD1 as a possible D gene (5 bases). The CDR3 spans 12 residues. V shed 6 bases and J shed 10 bases, with 10 bases lying between them. CDR1 and CDR2 (germline): MNHEY, SVGAGI. The CDR3 is CASSQGRSPLHF. CDR3 coding DNA: TGTGCCAGCAGCCAGGGAAGATCACCCCTCCACTTT.

The J gene is TRBJ2-5, the V gene TRBV28, with 7 bases aligning to TRBD2. With V trimmed by 2 bases and J by 1 base, 1 base remained unmatched. The CDR3 has 14 residues. Looked up from germline, CDR1 is MDHEN and CDR2 is SYDVKM. This CDR3 is CASSLGGGQETQYF. DNA of the CDR3: TGTGCCAGCAGTTTAGGCGGGGGCCAAGAGACCCAGTACTTC.

J is TRBJ2-5 and V is TRBV4-1, with 9 nucleotides matching TRBD2. The germline gives CDR1 MGHRA, CDR2 YSYEKL. V shed 5 bases, J shed 0 bases, and the junction held 7 bases outside the gene matches. The CDR3 covers 16 residues. CDR3 in amino acids: CASSSGASGNQETQYF. The CDR3 DNA follows: TGCGCCAGCAGCTCTGGAGCTAGCGGGAACCAAGAGACCCAGTACTTC.

The chain links TRBV21-1 to TRBJ1-2; no check of the table's D call, TRBD1, against the DNA was made. TRBV21-1 is a pseudogene. The CDR3 runs to 15 residues. DNA of the CDR3: TGTGCCAGCAGCCAGTGGGCACTCTCGCTATATGGCTACACCTTC. Its protein is CASSQWALSLYGYTF.

This chain links TRBV4-3 with TRBJ1-6; TRBD1 matches at 9 bases. Germline V lookup: CDR1 LGHNA, CDR2 YSLEER. The V and J ends lost 1 base and 10 bases, in that order; junction bases with no gene match: 5. The CDR3 covers 15 residues. CDR3 region: CASSQADRGKSPLHF. The CDR3 region has the DNA TGCGCCAGCAGCCAAGCGGACAGGGGCAAATCACCCCTCCACTTT.

The chain links TRBV28 to TRBJ1-3, with 8 bases identical to TRBD1. The CDR3 extends over 14 amino acids. Germline V gene lookup returns CDR1 MDHEN and CDR2 SYDVKM. The V segment lost 3 bases and the J segment 4 bases; nucleotides outside the gene matches: 2. CDR3 sequence reads: CASSLTGEGNTIYF. The CDR3 DNA is TGTGCCAGCAGTTTGACAGGGGAAGGAAACACCATATATTTT.

The gene calls are TRBV4-3 and TRBJ2-5; 8 bases are shared with TRBD2. The CDR3 loop spans 15 amino acids. J gave up 5 bases and V 0 bases, and 5 bases lay outside the gene matches. Germline V gene data show CDR1 as LGHNA and CDR2 as YSLEER. CDR3 sequence reads: CASSQDSGGWETQYF. CDR3 in DNA: TGCGCCAGCAGCCAAGATTCGGGGGGGTGGGAGACCCAGTACTTC.

V is TRBV18 and J is TRBJ2-1; 9 positions match TRBD1. J was trimmed by 7 bases and V by 6 bases; bases with no gene match: 13. There are 16 residues in the CDR3. The V gene's germline CDR1 is KGHSH and CDR2 LQKENI. The CDR3 sequence: CASSRPTGGMGNEQFF. The CDR3 DNA reads TGTGCCAGCTCCCGCCCCACAGGGGGCATGGGGAATGAGCAGTTCTTC.

CDR3 nucleotides: TGTGCCAGCAGTTTACCCCTCCTCGGGACAGTTGGCACCCTCCACTTT. It specifies CASSLPLLGTVGTLHF. The chain is built from TRBV2 and TRBJ1-6, with 7 bases matching TRBD1. V gave up 5 bases and J gave up 14 bases; unmatched junction bases: 18. The germline gives CDR1 SNHLY, CDR2 FYNNEI. The CDR3 covers 16 residues.

The chain links TRBV5-1 to TRBJ1-2; D uncertain. The V and J ends lost 4 bases and 1 base respectively, with 8 bases between them. Germline CDR1 SGHRS, CDR2 YFSETQ. The CDR3 length is 13 residues. In nucleotides, the CDR3 is TGCGCCAGCAGCCAAGGCGATAACTATGGCTACACCTTC. Residues: CASSQGDNYGYTF.

The genes are TRBV15 and TRBJ1-3; the D is unclear. The CDR3 covers 16 residues. Trimming shortened V by 0 bases and J by 0 bases, and 9 bases separated the two germline ends. The germline CDR1 and CDR2 sequences are LNHNV and YYDKDF (reference sequence). In DNA, the CDR3 is TGTGCCACCAGCAGAGAGTTCGGCCTCTCTGGAAACACCATATATTTT. Protein: CATSREFGLSGNTIYF.

The chain carries TRBV18 and TRBJ1-5; D is ambiguous. V lost 2 bases, J lost 1 base, and 18 bases lay in between. The CDR3 is 18 amino acids. Germline-derived CDR1 and CDR2 are KGHSH and LQKENI. CDR3 amino acids: CASSPVIGDLGSNQPQHF. CDR3 in DNA: TGTGCCAGCTCACCAGTCATTGGAGACCTTGGGAGCAATCAGCCCCAGCATTTT.

The chain joins TRBV6-5 to TRBJ1-1; 9 positions match TRBD1. Germline assignment: CDR1 MNHEY and CDR2 SVGAGI. J gave up 0 bases and V 5 bases, and 4 bases lay outside the gene matches. The CDR3 has 15 amino acids. The CDR3 is CASSQGDRVNTEAFF. CDR3 DNA: TGTGCCAGCAGTCAGGGGGACAGGGTGAACACTGAAGCTTTCTTT.

The CDR3 nucleotides are TGTGCCAGCAGTTATTTCCGGACAGGGGGCGCCGACTATGGCTACACCTTC. As protein: CASSYFRTGGADYGYTF. The chain recombines TRBV6-2 or TRBV6-3 with TRBJ1-2; 11 nucleotides align to TRBD1. Germline assignment: CDR1 MNHEY and CDR2 SVGEGT. V was clipped by 3 bases and J by 3 bases; unmatched bases: 9. The CDR3 runs to 17 residues.

The rearrangement links TRBV28 to TRBJ2-1; D might be TRBD2 (8 bases). CDR1 MDHEN and CDR2 SYDVKM come from the germline V gene. CDR3 length: 13 residues. The V end lost 6 bases, the J end lost 7 bases, and 13 bases lay between the germline ends. In nucleotides, the CDR3 is TGTGCCAGCAGACAGGGGACTAGGAATGAGCAGTTCTTC. Its protein is CASRQGTRNEQFF.

This chain connects TRBV5-4 to TRBJ2-7; possible D gene TRBD1, 6 bases. Germline V gene data show CDR1 as SGHNT and CDR2 as YYREEE (reference sequence). The CDR3 runs to 14 residues. V shed 7 bases and J shed 0 bases, with 14 bases lying between them. The CDR3 reads CASALTGSSYEQYF. In DNA form, the CDR3 reads TGTGCCAGCGCATTGACAGGAAGCTCCTACGAGCAGTACTTC. Supplemented by reference TRBV5-4 and TRBJ2-7, the full variable domain reads ETGVTQSPTHLIKTRGQQVTLRCSSQSGHNTVSWYQQALGQGPQFIFQYYREEENGRGNFPPRFSGLQFPNYSSELNVNALELDDSALYLCASALTGSSYEQYFGPGTRLTVT.

V gene TRBV7-2 combines with J gene TRBJ1-5; perhaps TRBD1 as D (5 bases). CDR3 length equals 13 residues. Germline lookup yields CDR1 SGHTA and CDR2 FQGNSA. The V end was cut by 5 bases, the J end by 1 base, with 6 bases between. The CDR3 nucleotides are TGTGCCAGCAGCCGGGACAGCAATCAGCCCCAGCATTTT. As protein: CASSRDSNQPQHF. The full variable domain, its missing parts supplied by reference TRBV7-2 and TRBJ1-5, is GAGVSQSPSNKVTEKGKDVELRCDPISGHTALYWYRQSLGQGLEFLIYFQGNSAPDKSGLPSDRFSAERTGGSVSTLTIQRTQQEDSAVYLCASSRDSNQPQHFGDGTRLSIL.

This CDR3 is CASSGQALSLHF. CDR3 bases: TGTGCCAGCAGCGGACAGGCATTGTCCCTCCACTTT. The V call is TRBV6-5, the J call TRBJ1-6, with TRBD1 identical over 7 bases. CDR3 length equals 12 residues. CDR1 and CDR2 from the germline V gene are MNHEY and SVGAGI. V gave up 6 bases and J gave up 14 bases; unmatched junction bases: 7.

V gene TRBV5-6 combines with J gene TRBJ2-2; possibly TRBD2 for D (5 bases). Germline V lookup: CDR1 SGHDT, CDR2 YYEEEE. This CDR3 is built from 16 residues. The V and J ends lost 0 bases and 3 bases respectively, with 12 bases between them. The CDR3 DNA sequence: TGTGCCAGCAGCTTGGGACTAACTGAGGACACCGGGGAGCTGTTTTTT. The encoded protein is CASSLGLTEDTGELFF. The full variable domain, its missing parts supplied by reference TRBV5-6 and TRBJ2-2, is DAGVTQSPTHLIKTRGQQVTLRCSPKSGHDTVSWYQQALGQGPQFIFQYYEEEERQRGNFPDRFSGHQFPNYSSELNVNALLLGDSALYLCASSLGLTEDTGELFFGEGSRLTVL.

This clone was observed a few times. The chain couples TRBV7-8 to TRBJ2-7; unclear D gene. The CDR3 sequence is 12 residues long. Germline CDR1 SGHVS, CDR2 FQNEAQ. V was trimmed by 5 bases and J by 2 bases, leaving 7 bases between them. The CDR3 coding sequence is TGTGCCAGCAGCCGATCCCCCTACGAGCAGTACTTC. Protein sequence: CASSRSPYEQYF.

The V gene is TRBV6-2 or TRBV6-3, the J gene TRBJ2-5; D might be TRBD2 (5 bases). V shed 0 bases and J shed 1 base, with 12 bases lying between them. The CDR3 is made up of 16 amino acids. Germline CDR1 is MNHEY and CDR2 is SVGEGT. This CDR3 reads CASSYSSRLAQETQYF. The CDR3 bases are TGTGCCAGCAGTTACTCGTCTCGCCTAGCCCAAGAGACCCAGTACTTC.